This T cell receptor (beta chain) was recorded in a study of blood T cell repertoires in COVID-19 (dated by TCRdb to about 2020). Background on the whole study: Collaborator samples came from the United States, Italy and Spain and covered acute and convalescent phases of COVID-19. The material from the prospective study consisted of cDNA or gDNA derived from T cells, B-cell-depleted T cells, or PBMCs. The dataset comprised deeply sampled blood TCRbeta repertoires from subjects exposed to, actively infected with, or recovered from COVID-19. The repertoires were released in a freely available public database intended as a resource for research on the immune response to SARS-CoV-2. The samples were drawn from two sources: the first 160 participants of the ongoing ImmuneRACE study, and some 1,300 subjects contributed by 6 global collaborators. Nearly every sample came with metadata listing a de-identified subject ID, COVID-19 status, age in years and sex. Where available, HLA class I and class II types were obtained from metadata supplied by the sample provider rather than from assay-based typing.

TCRbeta CDR3 regions were amplified from genomic DNA by means of the immunoSEQ Assay, a bias-controlled multiplex PCR. The published analysis was carried out like this. Nucleated cell counts per sample were estimated from amplification of reference gene primers within the assay. To quantify the absolute abundance of each unique TCRbeta CDR3 rearrangement, sequence reads were collapsed and filtered. For each sample, productive Simpson clonality was calculated as the square root of Simpson's diversity index across productive rearrangements. What TCRdb holds here is the immuneACCESS table cut down to in-frame rearrangements. Part of the clones is not present; checked against another copy, under half of the missing clones reflect an unresolved V gene, and the others are unexplained. D and trimming were read from the DNA, whereas the V and J calls and clone size are those reported in that table. Present in this sample are more than 95,000 clones, less than 90% of which were seen just once. In total, the top ten clones hold about 5.1% of the sample.

With regard to this clone: What this receptor recognizes is not known. No much larger clonotype is one base removed from it; base qualities were not supplied.

CDR3 length: 15 amino acids, cysteine to phenylalanine. Only the CDR3 DNA stays, 45 bases, in frame from base 1. CDR1 SGHAT and CDR2 FQDESV are derived from the germline V gene (reference sequence). V is cut by 3 bases and J by 2 bases, and the space between the germline ends is 10 bases. Collaborating institutions collected whole blood in K2EDTA tubes following their own protocols. Collaborator samples were shipped for TCRbeta analysis as frozen whole blood, isolated PBMCs, or DNA extracted from either sample type. On the study overall, not on this receptor specifically: The quantity of clinical and demographic metadata differed by source and by participant and was supplied without curation.

This receptor was identified in a human donor in a cohort sampled during active COVID-19. Sequenced: peripheral blood. The chain employs TRBV11-1 and TRBJ1-4; the D gene identity is not certain. The DNA reads as follows: TGTGCCAGCAGCTTTACCGGGATTACTAATGAAAAACTGTTTTTT. This codes for CASSFTGITNEKLFF.